The 14 T cell receptor beta chains reported below all come from one sample, sequenced in a study of blood T cell repertoires in COVID-19. Sequencing used immunoSEQ multiplex PCR; TCRdb keeps in-frame clones, though not all of them. The sample lists 450,000 or so clones; roughly 91% were seen once. The sequenced sample was PBMCs or T cells enriched from blood (not recorded which). Source of these receptors: a young man who had recovered from COVID-19.

Only one count was recorded for this clone. The sample contains more than one DNA sequence encoding this CDR3. The chain joins TRBV18 to TRBJ1-5; the match to TRBD1 covers 10 bases. Trimming at V came to 6 bases and at J to 5 bases, leaving 4 bases not matched to a gene. This CDR3 has 14 amino acids. Germline lookup yields CDR1 KGHSH and CDR2 LQKENI. The chain's CDR3 is CASSPGTGDQPQHF. The DNA of the CDR3 is TGTGCCAGCTCGCCCGGGACAGGGGATCAGCCCCAGCATTTT.

The V call is TRBV4-2, the J call TRBJ2-1; D unresolved. CDR3 length: 14 amino acids. The germline CDR1 and CDR2 sequences are LGHNA and YNFKEQ. The germline V and J ends were trimmed by 5 bases and 6 bases, with 14 bases remaining between them. Here the CDR3 reads CASSTLETINEQFF. CDR3 bases: TGTGCCAGCAGCACACTGGAGACGATCAATGAGCAGTTCTTC.

This clone was counted a single time. V and J are TRBV7-3 and TRBJ2-7, with a possible D match to TRBD2 (5 bases). From germline, CDR1 is SGHTA and CDR2 FQGTGA. Trimming left V 5 bases short and J 1 base short, with 12 bases between. CDR3 length: 14 amino acids. The CDR3 DNA is TGTGCCAGCAGCCCTTCTGGGAGATCCTACGAGCAGTACTTC. It translates to CASSPSGRSYEQYF.

V and J are TRBV18 and TRBJ2-3, with D unclear. CDR3 size: 14 residues. Trimming stripped 0 bases from V and 4 bases from J, with 8 bases between. Germline V gene sequence: CDR1 KGHSH, CDR2 LQKENI. CDR3 in amino acids: CASSPPMAADTQYF. The DNA for the CDR3 is TGTGCCAGCTCACCACCCATGGCCGCAGATACGCAGTATTTT.

In nucleotides, the CDR3 is TGTGCCAGCAGTCACCGGGGTATCTACGAGCAGTACTTC. Its translation is CASSHRGIYEQYF. V usage is TRBV27 and J usage is TRBJ2-7; possible D gene TRBD2, 5 bases. CDR1 is MNHEY and CDR2 is SMNVEV in the germline V gene (reference sequence). The CDR3 totals 13 residues. V gave up 5 bases and J gave up 3 bases, with 11 bases separating them.

The rearrangement joins TRBV27 to TRBJ2-1, with D possibly matching TRBD1 (5 bases). This CDR3 is 17 amino acids long. CDR1 is MNHEY and CDR2 is SMNVEV in the germline V gene (reference sequence). V was clipped by 4 bases and J by 7 bases, with 23 bases between them. This chain's CDR3 is CASSWKGRWESGNEQFF. CDR3 DNA: TGTGCCAGCAGTTGGAAGGGGCGCTGGGAATCTGGAAATGAGCAGTTCTTC.

J is TRBJ2-2 and V is TRBV2, with TRBD2 identical over 10 bases. Germline V CDR1 and CDR2: SNHLY, FYNNEI. The CDR3 sequence is 19 residues long. Unmatched junction bases numbered 21, after V lost 8 bases and J lost 6 bases. CDR3 amino acids: CASRGMGIRTSGRSGELFF. Here the CDR3 DNA reads TGTGCCAGCCGGGGGATGGGTATCCGGACTAGCGGACGGTCCGGGGAGCTGTTTTTT.

This chain uses TRBV12-3 or TRBV12-4 with TRBJ1-1, with TRBD1 as a possible D gene (5 bases). This CDR3 is 13 amino acids long. The germline V and J ends were trimmed by 6 bases and 5 bases, with 13 bases remaining between them. The CDR3 coding sequence is TGTGCCAGCAGCTCGGGGGTTCGGACTGAAGCTTTCTTT. This translates into CASSSGVRTEAFF.

The chain couples TRBV5-4 to TRBJ2-2; the D gene is possibly TRBD1 (5 bases). The CDR3 runs to 13 residues. Germline lookup yields CDR1 SGHNT and CDR2 YYREEE (reference sequence). Trimming took 7 bases from V and 2 from J, leaving 9 bases between them. The CDR3 region is CASAQGNTGELFF. CDR3 in DNA: TGTGCCAGCGCGCAGGGCAACACCGGGGAGCTGTTTTTT.

The V call is TRBV15, the J call TRBJ2-1; 10 nucleotides match TRBD2. The junction had 15 bases not matched to a gene; V was cut back by 0 bases and J by 10 bases. Per germline, CDR1 LNHNV and CDR2 YYDKDF (reference sequence). The CDR3 is 18 residues long. The CDR3 region is CATSRDPRTSGPRGEQFF. CDR3 sequence (DNA): TGTGCCACCAGCAGAGATCCCCGGACTAGCGGTCCACGTGGGGAGCAGTTCTTC.

This chain connects TRBV15 to TRBJ1-5, with 8 bases lining up with TRBD1. The junction had 5 bases not matched to a gene; V was cut back by 7 bases and J by 3 bases. Germline lookup yields CDR1 LNHNV and CDR2 YYDKDF (reference sequence). The CDR3 sequence is 14 residues long. The CDR3 spells CATKEQGVNQPQHF. The DNA for the CDR3 is TGTGCCACCAAGGAACAGGGGGTCAATCAGCCCCAGCATTTT.

This clone has a handful of counts. J is TRBJ1-3 and V is TRBV30, with D possibly TRBD1 on 6 matching bases. The germline V gene has CDR1 GTSNPN and CDR2 SVGIG (reference sequence). The length of the CDR3 is 15 residues. Trimming took off 2 bases at V and 0 bases at J, with 11 bases between the two ends. CDR3 sequence reads: CAWSRDTFSGNTIYF. The CDR3 coding sequence is TGTGCCTGGAGTCGGGACACCTTCTCTGGAAACACCATATATTTT. Together with reference TRBV30 and TRBJ1-3, the CDR3 gives the full variable domain: SQTIHQWPATLVQPVGSPLSLECTVEGTSNPNLYWYRQAAGRGLQLLFYSVGIGQISSEVPQNLSASRPQDRQFILSSKKLLLSDSGFYLCAWSRDTFSGNTIYFGEGSWLTVV.

The V call is TRBV7-8, the J call TRBJ1-5; D not resolved. V lost 5 bases, J lost 3 bases, and 11 bases lay in between. CDR1 and CDR2 from the germline V gene are SGHVS and FQNEAQ. The CDR3 runs to 14 residues. Written as DNA, the CDR3 is TGTGCCAGCAGCCATCCTGAAGCCAATCAGCCCCAGCATTTT. This translates into CASSHPEANQPQHF.

V and J are TRBV30 and TRBJ2-1; D is possibly TRBD2 (6 bases). Germline V gene data show CDR1 as GTSNPN and CDR2 as SVGIG (reference sequence). This CDR3 has 15 amino acids. The V gene lost 2 bases and the J gene lost 9 bases, with 20 bases spanning the gap. Written as DNA, the CDR3 is TGTGCCTGGAGTCCCCGGGGCGTACTAGCTCGTGAGCAGTTCTTC. This encodes CAWSPRGVLAREQFF.